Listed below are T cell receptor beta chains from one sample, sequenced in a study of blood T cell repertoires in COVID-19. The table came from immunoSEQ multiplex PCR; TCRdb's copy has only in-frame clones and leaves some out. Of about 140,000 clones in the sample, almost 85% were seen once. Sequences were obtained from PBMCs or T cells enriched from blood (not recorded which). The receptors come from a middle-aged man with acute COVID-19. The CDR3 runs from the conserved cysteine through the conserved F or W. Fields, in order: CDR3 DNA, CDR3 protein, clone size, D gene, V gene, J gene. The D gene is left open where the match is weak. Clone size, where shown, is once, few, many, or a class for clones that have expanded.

CDR3nt: TGTGCCAGCAGTGAAGCGCTTTTAGGACAGTCGACCGGAAGCGGGGAGCTGTTTTTT
CDR3aa: CASSEALLGQSTGSGELFF
abundance: .
d_gene: .
v_gene: TRBV6-1
j_gene: TRBJ2-2

CDR3nt: TGTGCCAGCAGTTTAACGCAGACTCTCTACAATGAGCAGTTCTTC
CDR3aa: CASSLTQTLYNEQFF
abundance: once
d_gene: .
v_gene: TRBV28
j_gene: TRBJ2-1

CDR3nt: TGTGCCACACTACGACAGAACTCCTACAATGAGCAGTTCTTC
CDR3aa: CATLRQNSYNEQFF
abundance: .
d_gene: .
v_gene: TRBV28
j_gene: TRBJ2-1

CDR3nt: TGCGCCAGCAGCCCCTGGGCCCTCGCCGATAATTCACCCCTCCACTTT
CDR3aa: CASSPWALADNSPLHF
abundance: .
d_gene: .
v_gene: TRBV5-1
j_gene: TRBJ1-6

CDR3nt: TGTGCCAGCAGCTTAGCAGCAGCGGGGGGGCGGAATTACGAGCAGTACTTC
CDR3aa: CASSLAAAGGRNYEQYF
abundance: .
d_gene: TRBD2
v_gene: TRBV7-2
j_gene: TRBJ2-7

CDR3nt: TGTGCCTGGACCATTGGCAGGGATTCACCCCTCCACTTT
CDR3aa: CAWTIGRDSPLHF
abundance: .
d_gene: .
v_gene: TRBV30
j_gene: TRBJ1-6

CDR3nt: TGTGCCAGCAGCCTCAAGCGAGTAGCGGGAGTCTACGAGCAGTACTTC
CDR3aa: CASSLKRVAGVYEQYF
abundance: .
d_gene: TRBD2
v_gene: TRBV3-1/TRBV3-2
j_gene: TRBJ2-7

CDR3nt: TGTGCCAGCAGCACTATCACTAGCGTAGGTAGCGGGGAGCTGTTTTTT
CDR3aa: CASSTITSVGSGELFF
abundance: .
d_gene: TRBD2
v_gene: TRBV27
j_gene: TRBJ2-2

CDR3nt: TGTGCCAGCAGGGGACCAAACAGGGGTGGAGAGACCCAGTACTTC
CDR3aa: CASRGPNRGGETQYF
abundance: .
d_gene: TRBD1
v_gene: TRBV2
j_gene: TRBJ2-5

CDR3nt: TGCGCCAGCAGCCAACCTGGGTTGCAGGGGTGGTCCTACGAGCAGTACTTC
CDR3aa: CASSQPGLQGWSYEQYF
abundance: .
d_gene: .
v_gene: TRBV5-1
j_gene: TRBJ2-7

CDR3nt: TGTGCCAGCAGTTGGGTAGCGGGAATCTTTAATGAGCAGTTCTTC
CDR3aa: CASSWVAGIFNEQFF
abundance: .
d_gene: TRBD2
v_gene: TRBV27
j_gene: TRBJ2-1

CDR3nt: TGTGCCAGCAGCTTGACAGGGGGGTTTGCGCATGGCTACACCTTC
CDR3aa: CASSLTGGFAHGYTF
abundance: .
d_gene: TRBD1
v_gene: TRBV5-8
j_gene: TRBJ1-2

CDR3nt: TGTGCCAGCAGCTACCAGACAGGGGGCGAAGTAGAGACCCAGTACTTC
CDR3aa: CASSYQTGGEVETQYF
abundance: .
d_gene: TRBD1
v_gene: TRBV5-4
j_gene: TRBJ2-5

CDR3nt: TGTGCCACCAGCAGTGGGACAGAAGACTTCTATGGCTACACCTTC
CDR3aa: CATSSGTEDFYGYTF
abundance: .
d_gene: TRBD1
v_gene: TRBV15
j_gene: TRBJ1-2

CDR3nt: TGTGCCAGCAGTCCCAATTCAGGCCCTTATGAAAAACTGTTTTTT
CDR3aa: CASSPNSGPYEKLFF
abundance: once
d_gene: .
v_gene: TRBV27
j_gene: TRBJ1-4

CDR3nt: TGTGCCTGGAGTCGGGGAGCAGGGGCCATACCTCTTTCACGGGAGCAGTACTTC
CDR3aa: CAWSRGAGAIPLSREQYF
abundance: .
d_gene: .
v_gene: TRBV30
j_gene: TRBJ2-7

CDR3nt: TGCGCCAGCAGTGAGTCGAACCGGGGGAAGGGTTACAATGAGCAGTTCTTC
CDR3aa: CASSESNRGKGYNEQFF
abundance: .
d_gene: .
v_gene: TRBV10-1
j_gene: TRBJ2-1

CDR3nt: TGTGCCAGCAGCCTCCGGACAGGGAACTACAATGAGCAGTTCTTC
CDR3aa: CASSLRTGNYNEQFF
abundance: .
d_gene: TRBD1
v_gene: TRBV9
j_gene: TRBJ2-1

CDR3nt: TGTGCCAGCAGCGTAGATTCGGGAGGATTCGGGCTTGAGCAGTTCTTC
CDR3aa: CASSVDSGGFGLEQFF
abundance: .
d_gene: TRBD2
v_gene: TRBV9
j_gene: TRBJ2-1

CDR3nt: TGTGCCAGCAGCTTAGCCCCAGGCAACTATGGCTACACCTTC
CDR3aa: CASSLAPGNYGYTF
abundance: .
d_gene: .
v_gene: TRBV7-2
j_gene: TRBJ1-2

CDR3nt: TGTGCCAGCAGCGTCGGACTAGCGGGCAATGAGCAGTTCTTC
CDR3aa: CASSVGLAGNEQFF
abundance: few
d_gene: TRBD2
v_gene: TRBV7-2
j_gene: TRBJ2-1

CDR3nt: TGTGCCAGCAGTTTAACCCCGTACACCTACGAGCAGTACTTC
CDR3aa: CASSLTPYTYEQYF
abundance: .
d_gene: .
v_gene: TRBV27
j_gene: TRBJ2-7

CDR3nt: TGTGCCACCAGTGATCCCGGGGGACAGGTGGGTAATTCACCCCTCCACTTT
CDR3aa: CATSDPGGQVGNSPLHF
abundance: .
d_gene: TRBD1
v_gene: TRBV24-1
j_gene: TRBJ1-6

CDR3nt: TGTGCCAGCAGCCCGCGAGGTAGCGGGAGGGCAGCGGTGCAGTATTTT
CDR3aa: CASSPRGSGRAAVQYF
abundance: once
d_gene: TRBD2
v_gene: TRBV7-2
j_gene: TRBJ2-3

CDR3nt: TGCGCCAGCAGCCAGGGACCGGGACTTTATGGCTACACCTTC
CDR3aa: CASSQGPGLYGYTF
abundance: few
d_gene: .
v_gene: TRBV4-3
j_gene: TRBJ1-2

CDR3nt: TGTGCCAGCAGTCCCACCTACGGAGGGAACACTGAAGCTTTCTTT
CDR3aa: CASSPTYGGNTEAFF
abundance: .
d_gene: .
v_gene: TRBV27
j_gene: TRBJ1-1

CDR3nt: TGCGCCAGCAGCTTCCGGGACTTTCTCTGCGTCCAGCCCCAGCATTTT
CDR3aa: CASSFRDFLCVQPQHF
abundance: once
d_gene: .
v_gene: TRBV5-1
j_gene: TRBJ1-5

CDR3nt: TGTGCCAGCAGTCCAATCCAAGAGACCCAGTACTTC
CDR3aa: CASSPIQETQYF
abundance: .
d_gene: .
v_gene: TRBV27
j_gene: TRBJ2-5

CDR3nt: TGTGCCAGCAGCTTCGGAGGGGAAAATGAAAAACTGTTTTTT
CDR3aa: CASSFGGENEKLFF
abundance: .
d_gene: .
v_gene: TRBV7-2
j_gene: TRBJ1-4

CDR3nt: TGTGCCAGCAGCCGGCGGGACTCGGGAGGCACTGAAGCTTTCTTT
CDR3aa: CASSRRDSGGTEAFF
abundance: .
d_gene: .
v_gene: TRBV7-8
j_gene: TRBJ1-1

CDR3nt: TGTGCCAGCAGTGCCCCGACTGGCACGGGGACCCAGTACTTC
CDR3aa: CASSAPTGTGTQYF
abundance: few
d_gene: .
v_gene: TRBV2
j_gene: TRBJ2-5

CDR3nt: TGCAGTGCTAGTAGTATTGTGGCAGGAAACTATGGCTACACCTTC
CDR3aa: CSASSIVAGNYGYTF
abundance: few
d_gene: .
v_gene: TRBV20-1
j_gene: TRBJ1-2

CDR3nt: TGTGCCAGCACCCCCGCCGCGGGAAGAAGGGAGACCCAGTACTTC
CDR3aa: CASTPAAGRRETQYF
abundance: .
d_gene: .
v_gene: TRBV5-6
j_gene: TRBJ2-5

CDR3nt: TGTGCCAGCAGGGGCGACAGGGATCCCTACAATGAGCAGTTCTTC
CDR3aa: CASRGDRDPYNEQFF
abundance: .
d_gene: TRBD1
v_gene: TRBV27
j_gene: TRBJ2-1

CDR3nt: TGTGCCAGCAGCTTAAACCCCCCAGGGAACCGGAACACCGGGGAGCTGTTTTTT
CDR3aa: CASSLNPPGNRNTGELFF
abundance: .
d_gene: .
v_gene: TRBV7-2
j_gene: TRBJ2-2

CDR3nt: TGTGCCAGCAGCTCCCGCGGGCAGGTCTACAATGAGCAGTTCTTC
CDR3aa: CASSSRGQVYNEQFF
abundance: once
d_gene: .
v_gene: TRBV5-8
j_gene: TRBJ2-1

CDR3nt: TGTGCCAGCAGCCCTGTAGCGGGGACGTACAATGAGCAGTTCTTC
CDR3aa: CASSPVAGTYNEQFF
abundance: .
d_gene: TRBD2
v_gene: TRBV9
j_gene: TRBJ2-1

CDR3nt: TGTGCCAGCAGCCCCTCTGGGGGGGGCACAGATACGCAGTATTTT
CDR3aa: CASSPSGGGTDTQYF
abundance: .
d_gene: TRBD2
v_gene: TRBV7-9
j_gene: TRBJ2-3

CDR3nt: TGCGCCAGCAGTGGGAACAGGGGGAACACTGAAGCTTTCTTT
CDR3aa: CASSGNRGNTEAFF
abundance: .
d_gene: TRBD1
v_gene: TRBV10-1
j_gene: TRBJ1-1

CDR3nt: TGTGCCAGCAGTTACGAAGGGACAGGGTGGTACGAGCAGTACTTC
CDR3aa: CASSYEGTGWYEQYF
abundance: .
d_gene: TRBD1
v_gene: TRBV6-5
j_gene: TRBJ2-7

CDR3nt: TGTGCCAGTAGTGAGGTTAGCGGGAGGGGCACAGATACGCAGTATTTT
CDR3aa: CASSEVSGRGTDTQYF
abundance: .
d_gene: TRBD2
v_gene: TRBV19
j_gene: TRBJ2-3

CDR3nt: TGTGCCAGCAGCTTAGTTGGGGGCATAGATACGCAGTATTTT
CDR3aa: CASSLVGGIDTQYF
abundance: .
d_gene: .
v_gene: TRBV7-6
j_gene: TRBJ2-3

CDR3nt: TGTGCCAGCACCCTGCGGGTAAATAGCAATCAGCCCCAGCATTTT
CDR3aa: CASTLRVNSNQPQHF
abundance: few
d_gene: .
v_gene: TRBV5-8
j_gene: TRBJ1-5

CDR3nt: TGTGCCAGCAGCGTCGGCGGGGAATCCTCTGGAAACACCATATATTTT
CDR3aa: CASSVGGESSGNTIYF
abundance: .
d_gene: .
v_gene: TRBV9
j_gene: TRBJ1-3

CDR3nt: TGTGCCAATCCGGTAGGGAGAGGAGGCTACACCTTC
CDR3aa: CANPVGRGGYTF
abundance: .
d_gene: .
v_gene: TRBV6-8
j_gene: TRBJ1-2

CDR3nt: TGTGCCAGCAGCCTTATAGGGACAGCCAGCACAGATACGCAGTATTTT
CDR3aa: CASSLIGTASTDTQYF
abundance: .
d_gene: TRBD1
v_gene: TRBV5-5
j_gene: TRBJ2-3

CDR3nt: TGTGCCAGCAGCTTGGGGCGGGAGGGCCGGGGGTACAATGAGCAGTTCTTC
CDR3aa: CASSLGREGRGYNEQFF
abundance: .
d_gene: TRBD2
v_gene: TRBV5-6
j_gene: TRBJ2-1

CDR3nt: TGTGCCAGCAGTAACTGGGGACAGAACTACGAGCAGTACTTC
CDR3aa: CASSNWGQNYEQYF
abundance: .
d_gene: TRBD1
v_gene: TRBV3-1/TRBV3-2
j_gene: TRBJ2-7

CDR3nt: TGTGCCAGCAGCAAAGGGGGGACTAGCGACACAGATACGCAGTATTTT
CDR3aa: CASSKGGTSDTDTQYF
abundance: .
d_gene: .
v_gene: TRBV21-1
j_gene: TRBJ2-3

CDR3nt: TGCGCCAGCAGCCAAGATAAGGCGGCAGTAACTAACTATGGCTACACCTTC
CDR3aa: CASSQDKAAVTNYGYTF
abundance: .
d_gene: .
v_gene: TRBV4-3
j_gene: TRBJ1-2

CDR3nt: TGTGCCAGTACCCAAGGACAGGGGCTTTTCACAGATACGCAGTATTTT
CDR3aa: CASTQGQGLFTDTQYF
abundance: .
d_gene: TRBD1
v_gene: TRBV19
j_gene: TRBJ2-3

CDR3nt: TGTGCCACGTCCCGGACAGGGGACACCGGGGAGCTGTTTTTT
CDR3aa: CATSRTGDTGELFF
abundance: .
d_gene: TRBD1
v_gene: TRBV24-1
j_gene: TRBJ2-2

CDR3nt: TGCAGCGGTGGACCTAGCGGGGGAACAGATACGCAGTATTTT
CDR3aa: CSGGPSGGTDTQYF
abundance: .
d_gene: TRBD2
v_gene: TRBV29-1
j_gene: TRBJ2-3

CDR3nt: TGTGCCAGCAGTGAGAACAGGGGGCGATCAGATACGCAGTATTTT
CDR3aa: CASSENRGRSDTQYF
abundance: .
d_gene: TRBD1
v_gene: TRBV2
j_gene: TRBJ2-3

CDR3nt: TGTGCCAGTAGCGCAGACAGGGGGAAAGGTAAGCCCCAGCATTTT
CDR3aa: CASSADRGKGKPQHF
abundance: .
d_gene: TRBD1
v_gene: TRBV19
j_gene: TRBJ1-5

CDR3nt: TGTGCCAGCAGCGGGAGGGGGGAAGGAGGCGGGTATGAGCAGTTCTTC
CDR3aa: CASSGRGEGGGYEQFF
abundance: .
d_gene: .
v_gene: TRBV5-6
j_gene: TRBJ2-1

CDR3nt: TGTGCCAGCAGTTCCCCCGGGGGAGCGAATTACAATGAGCAGTTCTTC
CDR3aa: CASSSPGGANYNEQFF
abundance: .
d_gene: .
v_gene: TRBV28
j_gene: TRBJ2-1

CDR3nt: TGTGCCAGCAGCTCCCTTCGGGGAAACACTGAAGCTTTCTTT
CDR3aa: CASSSLRGNTEAFF
abundance: .
d_gene: .
v_gene: TRBV5-4
j_gene: TRBJ1-1

CDR3nt: TGCGCCAGCAGCCAGACAGGGGGTTATAATTCACCCCTCCACTTT
CDR3aa: CASSQTGGYNSPLHF
abundance: .
d_gene: TRBD1
v_gene: TRBV5-1
j_gene: TRBJ1-6